A selection of T cell receptor beta chains follows, all from one sample in a study of control samples from healthy donors and cancer patients. TCRdb's copy holds only in-frame clones and misses some; the assay was immunoSEQ multiplex PCR. This table has tens of thousands of clones, 95% to 97% appearing once. Material: blood. The source of these receptors is a woman between 25 and 40 years old in good health. The CDR3 runs from the conserved cysteine through the conserved F or W. D genes are given only for firm matches. Where a row states a size, it is once, few, many or the class of an expanded clone; other rows omit it.

V,J,size,length,D,CDR3,DNA
TRBV4-1,TRBJ2-5,NA,15,TRBD2,CASSAGLAEGETQYF,TGCGCCAGCAGCGCGGGGCTAGCGGAGGGGGAGACCCAGTACTTC
TRBV5-8,TRBJ2-2,once,12,NA,CASSPRAGELFF,TGTGCCAGCAGCCCTCGGGCCGGGGAGCTGTTTTTT
TRBV15,TRBJ1-2,NA,15,NA,CATSSQWGGPLGYTF,TGTGCCACCAGCAGCCAGTGGGGCGGACCTCTTGGCTACACCTTC
TRBV18,TRBJ2-1,NA,15,NA,CASSPRREPDNEQFF,TGTGCCAGCTCACCACGGCGGGAACCGGACAATGAGCAGTTCTTC
TRBV27,TRBJ2-7,NA,14,NA,CASSLWPGAYEQYF,TGTGCCAGCAGTTTATGGCCCGGAGCCTACGAGCAGTACTTC
TRBV6-5,TRBJ2-7,once,13,NA,CASSYGSGDEQYF,TGTGCCAGCAGTTACGGATCGGGGGACGAGCAGTACTTC
TRBV9,TRBJ2-2,NA,14,NA,CASSELAQTGELFF,TGTGCCAGCAGCGAACTAGCTCAGACCGGGGAGCTGTTTTTT
TRBV5-1,TRBJ2-3,NA,15,TRBD1,CASSPGQGGTDTQYF,TGCGCCAGCAGCCCCGGACAGGGTGGCACAGATACGCAGTATTTT
TRBV7-7,TRBJ2-5,NA,16,TRBD2,CASSRLAGGGGETQYF,TGTGCTAGCAGCAGACTAGCGGGGGGAGGTGGAGAGACCCAGTACTTC
TRBV5-4,TRBJ2-5,NA,13,NA,CASSLAKQETQYF,TGTGCCAGCAGCTTGGCCAAGCAAGAGACCCAGTACTTC
TRBV28,TRBJ1-2,once,12,NA,CATGPLRAGYTF,TGTGCCACGGGCCCCTTAAGGGCTGGCTACACCTTC